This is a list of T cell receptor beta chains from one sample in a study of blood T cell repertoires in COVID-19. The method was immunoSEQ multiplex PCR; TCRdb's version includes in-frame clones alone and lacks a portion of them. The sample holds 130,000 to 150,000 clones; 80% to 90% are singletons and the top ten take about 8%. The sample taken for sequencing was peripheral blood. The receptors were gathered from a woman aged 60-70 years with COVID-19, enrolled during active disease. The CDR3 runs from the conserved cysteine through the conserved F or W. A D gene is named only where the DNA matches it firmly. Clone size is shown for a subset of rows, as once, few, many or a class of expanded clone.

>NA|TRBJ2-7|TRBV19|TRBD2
CASSRLAASSYEQYF
TGTGCCAGTAGCCGACTAGCGGCGAGCTCCTACGAGCAGTACTTC
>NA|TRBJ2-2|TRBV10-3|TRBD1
CAISGAAGGTGELFF
TGTGCCATCAGCGGAGCGGCAGGGGGCACCGGGGAGCTGTTTTTT
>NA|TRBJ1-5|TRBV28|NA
CASSYAGLSNQPQHF
TGTGCCAGCAGTTACGCGGGACTTAGCAATCAGCCCCAGCATTTT
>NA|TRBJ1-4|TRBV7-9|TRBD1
CASTWKGADNEKLFF
TGTGCCAGCACCTGGAAGGGGGCAGATAATGAAAAACTGTTTTTT
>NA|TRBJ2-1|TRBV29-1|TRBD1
CSVTTGGNNEQFF
TGCAGCGTGACGACAGGGGGAAACAATGAGCAGTTCTTC
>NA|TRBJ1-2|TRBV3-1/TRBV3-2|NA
CASSQETTGYGYTF
TGTGCCAGCAGCCAAGAGACGACAGGCTATGGCTACACCTTC
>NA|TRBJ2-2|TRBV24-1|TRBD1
CATSPSWRQGDTGELFF
TGTGCCACCAGTCCCTCGTGGAGACAGGGGGACACCGGGGAGCTGTTTTTT
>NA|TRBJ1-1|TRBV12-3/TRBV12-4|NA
CASRTTGNTEAFF
TGTGCCAGCAGAACTACAGGTAACACTGAAGCTTTCTTT
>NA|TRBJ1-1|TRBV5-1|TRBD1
CASSWGQGPSIMNTEAFF
TGCGCCAGCAGCTGGGGACAGGGGCCTTCTATAATGAACACTGAAGCTTTCTTT
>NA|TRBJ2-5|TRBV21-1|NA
CATTGLQYF
TGTGCCACGACAGGGCTCCAGTACTTC
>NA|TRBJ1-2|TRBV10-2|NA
CASSDGVTNYGYTF
TGCGCCAGCAGTGACGGGGTCACTAACTATGGCTACACCTTC
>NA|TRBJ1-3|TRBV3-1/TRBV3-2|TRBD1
CASSQGTGMRNTIYF
TGTGCCAGCAGCCAAGGGACAGGCATGAGAAACACCATATATTTT
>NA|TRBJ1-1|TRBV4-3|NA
CASSLWRDIMNTEAFF
TGCGCCAGCAGCCTGTGGAGGGATATAATGAACACTGAAGCTTTCTTT
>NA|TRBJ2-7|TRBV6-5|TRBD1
CASSSRQGNPYEQYF
TGTGCCAGCAGTTCGAGACAGGGTAACCCCTACGAGCAGTACTTC
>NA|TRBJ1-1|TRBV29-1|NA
CSVSGSNRNTEAFF
TGCAGCGTTTCAGGGTCTAACCGGAACACTGAAGCTTTCTTT
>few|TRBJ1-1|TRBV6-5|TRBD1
CASSYKTGGGETEAFF
TGTGCCAGCAGTTACAAAACAGGGGGCGGAGAGACTGAAGCTTTCTTT
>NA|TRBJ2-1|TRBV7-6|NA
CASSLRTSVTYNEQFF
TGTGCCAGCAGCCTAAGGACATCCGTTACCTACAATGAGCAGTTCTTC
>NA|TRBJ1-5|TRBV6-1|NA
CASSDWSGFSQPQHF
TGTGCCAGCAGTGATTGGTCAGGGTTCAGCCAGCCCCAGCATTTT
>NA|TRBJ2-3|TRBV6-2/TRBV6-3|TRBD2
CASSAGGPRDTQYF
TGTGCCAGCAGTGCGGGGGGCCCGCGGGATACGCAGTATTTT
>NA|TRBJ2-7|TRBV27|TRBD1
CASSSTGGFHEQYF
TGTGCCAGCAGTTCGACAGGGGGGTTTCACGAGCAGTACTTC
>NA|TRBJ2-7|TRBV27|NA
CASSFGPQEDYEQYF
TGTGCCAGCAGTTTTGGCCCTCAGGAGGACTACGAGCAGTACTTC
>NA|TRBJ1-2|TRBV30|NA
CAWSGQLRGYTF
TGTGCCTGGAGCGGACAGTTGCGTGGCTACACCTTC